Following are 7 T cell receptor beta chains from one sample sequenced in a study of T cell responses to AZD1222 COVID-19 vaccine listed by TCRdb under 2021. Library construction relied on the immunoSEQ multiplex PCR assay. The clones in this table, taken by TCRdb from immuneACCESS, are in-frame only. Not every clone is retained; where verified, under half of the shortfall comes from an unresolved V gene, and the cause of the rest is unknown. The sample records approximately 110,000 clones, more than 90% of which are singletons. The top ten clonotypes cover about 2.2% of the sample. The sample's time point label, decoded: baseline before first vaccination. Sequencing was performed on peripheral blood, taken on day 0 of AZD1222 vaccination. Source of these receptors: an adult in good health.

The genes are TRBV29-1 and TRBJ1-4; the match to TRBD1 covers 10 bases. V lost 6 bases and J lost 8; bases outside the gene matches: 6. This CDR3 comprises 13 residues. Germline V gene sequence: CDR1 SQVTM, CDR2 ANQGSEA. This chain's CDR3 is CSVRQGAGEKLFF. The CDR3 region has the DNA TGCAGCGTGAGACAGGGGGCAGGAGAAAAACTGTTTTTT.

This clone was observed a single time. The chain carries TRBV9 and TRBJ2-7; 8 bases fit TRBD2. After removal of 0 bases from V and 6 bases from J, the junction contained 5 bases not matched to a gene. Germline CDR1 is SGDLS and CDR2 is YYNGEE. The CDR3 covers 14 residues. Written as DNA, the CDR3 is TGTGCCAGCAGCGTAGGTAGCGGGGTTTCCGAGCAGTACTTC. Translated, it gives CASSVGSGVSEQYF.

V gene TRBV27 combines with J gene TRBJ2-1; D gene ambiguous. CDR1 MNHEY and CDR2 SMNVEV come from the germline V gene (reference sequence). Trimming took 10 bases from V and 3 from J, leaving 7 bases between them. This CDR3 has 11 residues. The CDR3 reads CATTYYNEQFF. The DNA of the CDR3 is TGTGCCACCACTTACTACAATGAGCAGTTCTTC.

The chain carries TRBV12-3 or TRBV12-4 and TRBJ1-1, with unresolved D. The V gene lost 9 bases and the J gene lost 1 base, with 9 bases spanning the gap. This CDR3 spans 12 amino acids. The chain's CDR3 is CASIWGNTEAFF. In DNA, the CDR3 is TGTGCCAGTATCTGGGGGAACACTGAAGCTTTCTTT.

Written as DNA, the CDR3 is TGTGCCAGCAGCTTAACAGGGGGCACGTACGAGCAGTACTTC. Protein product: CASSLTGGTYEQYF. This sequence joins TRBV5-4 and TRBJ2-7, with 9 bases fitting TRBD1. Germline-derived CDR1 and CDR2 are SGHNT and YYREEE (reference sequence). The CDR3 has 14 residues. The junction had 4 bases not matched to a gene; V was cut back by 2 bases and J by 4 bases.

This rearrangement joins TRBV12-5 to TRBJ2-1; 8 nucleotides agree with TRBD1. Germline V gene data show CDR1 as LGHNT and CDR2 as FRNRAP. Trimming took 4 bases from V and 7 from J; bases not matched to a gene: 3. The CDR3 is 13 residues long. The DNA of the CDR3 is TGTGCTAGTGGTTACACAGGGGGGAATGAGCAGTTCTTC. Amino acids: CASGYTGGNEQFF. Looking up the rest from reference TRBV12-5 and TRBJ2-1 gives the full variable domain: DARVTQTPRHKVTEMGQEVTMRCQPILGHNTVFWYRQTMMQGLELLAYFRNRAPLDDSGMPKDRFSAEMPDATLATLKIQPSEPRDSAVYFCASGYTGGNEQFFGPGTRLTVL.

The V call is TRBV3-1 (or the pseudogene TRBV3-2), the J call TRBJ1-1; D call uncertain. CDR1 and CDR2 (germline): LGHDT, YNNKEL (reference sequence). V was trimmed by 2 bases and J by 2 bases, leaving 3 bases between them. The CDR3 contains 12 residues. The CDR3 reads CASSQINTEAFF. In DNA, the CDR3 is TGTGCCAGCAGCCAAATTAACACTGAAGCTTTCTTT.